The 23 T cell receptor beta chains listed next were all sequenced from one sample in a study of neurological immune-mediated disorders. TCRdb reanalysed the 5' RACE reads using MiXCR and keeps one entry per CDR3 protein. The profile shows tens of thousands of distinct CDR3 sequences, around a tenth of them singletons. The sample comprised PBMCs. These receptor sequences come from a middle-aged man in good health.

This clonotype was seen repeatedly, ten times or more. The chain joins TRBV13 to TRBJ1-1; D may be TRBD1 (5 bases). CDR3 size: 16 residues. V dropped 1 base and J dropped 4 bases, with 16 bases sitting between them. In germline, CDR1 is PRHDT, CDR2 FYEKMQ (reference sequence). The CDR3 coding sequence is TGTGCCAGCAGCTTAGAAGTTAACCAAGGGGCCACTGAAGCTTTCTTT. Translation: CASSLEVNQGATEAFF.

This clonotype was picked up many times. The chain employs TRBV15 and TRBJ1-1; tentative D call: TRBD1 (6 bases). This CDR3 region has 13 residues. Germline assignment: CDR1 LNHNV and CDR2 YYDKDF (reference sequence). V dropped 6 bases and J dropped 1 base, with 9 bases sitting between them. CDR3 protein: CATSTGWNTEAFF. The CDR3 DNA reads TGTGCCACCAGTACAGGGTGGAACACTGAAGCTTTCTTT.

The chain is built from TRBV27 and TRBJ2-3; tentatively, D is TRBD1 or TRBD2 (5 bases each). V shed 2 bases and J shed 3 bases, with 18 bases lying between them. The CDR3 has 17 amino acids. Germline CDR1 MNHEY, CDR2 SMNVEV (reference sequence). The CDR3 sequence is CASSLRGSGGHTDTQYF. The CDR3 DNA reads TGTGCCAGCAGTTTACGGGGCAGCGGTGGGCATACAGATACGCAGTATTTT.

By share, this clonotype ranks as medium-sized. The chain uses TRBV2 and TRBJ2-7, with D hard to call. Germline V CDR1 and CDR2: SNHLY, FYNNEI. The CDR3 consists of 11 residues. Trimming shortened V by 5 bases and J by 4 bases, and 6 bases separated the two germline ends. The CDR3 DNA sequence: TGTGCCAGCAGTTCCCTTTACGAGCAGTACTTC. Translation gives CASSSLYEQYF.

This clonotype occurred a few times. A clone one base away is much larger, so this may be a read error. The chain has TRBV12-3 or TRBV12-4 and TRBJ1-2; 9 bases align to TRBD1. V was pared by 5 bases and J by 12 bases, with 10 bases of the junction left unmatched. The CDR3 totals 13 residues. The CDR3 sequence: CASSLRQGQGDTF. The DNA for the CDR3 is TGTGCCAGCAGTCTCCGACAGGGACAGGGCGACACCTTC.

This clonotype was seen a few times. The V gene is TRBV9, the J gene TRBJ2-3; 8 positions agree with TRBD2. V was pared by 5 bases and J by 1 base, with 0 bases of the junction left unmatched. The germline CDR1 and CDR2 sequences are SGDLS and YYNGEE. The CDR3 is 13 amino acids. The CDR3 loop is CASRTSGTDTQYF. The CDR3 nucleotides are TGTGCCAGCAGGACTAGCGGCACAGATACGCAGTATTTT.

This clonotype has at least ten counts. The chain joins TRBV29-1 to TRBJ2-1; D perhaps matches TRBD2 (6 bases). The V gene lost 3 bases and the J gene lost 0 bases, with 15 bases spanning the gap. CDR1 and CDR2 (germline): SQVTM, ANQGSEA. This CDR3 spans 16 amino acids. CDR3 in DNA: TGCAGCGTTGAGGAGGGAACGGGTTACTCCTACAATGAGCAGTTCTTC. It encodes CSVEEGTGYSYNEQFF.

Ten or more counts support this clonotype. The CDR3 nucleotides are TGTGCCAGCAGTTTACACCGTGGACAGGGTTACGAGCAGTACTTC. Amino acid sequence: CASSLHRGQGYEQYF. This rearrangement joins TRBV27 to TRBJ2-7, with 8 bases aligning to TRBD1. This CDR3 is built from 15 residues. Germline trimming cut 2 bases from V and 4 bases from J; bases unmatched to any gene: 7. Germline CDR1 and CDR2: MNHEY and SMNVEV (reference sequence).

Worth noting for this clonotype: Mismatch with germline at one junction end may stem from a read error. The rearrangement uses TRBV27 and TRBJ1-6; 8 nucleotides align to TRBD1. The CDR3 covers 16 residues. CDR1 and CDR2 from the germline V gene are MNHEY and SMNVEV (reference sequence). In nucleotides, the CDR3 is TGTACCAGCAGTTCCCCCGGACAGGGACCCAATTCATCCCTCCACTTT. Residues: CTSSSPGQGPNSSLHF.

The table lists this clonotype with many counts. The rearrangement uses TRBV6-5 and TRBJ1-2, with 9 bases fitting TRBD1. Germline assignment: CDR1 MNHEY and CDR2 SVGAGI. The CDR3 totals 16 residues. V lost 6 bases, J lost 2 bases, and 10 bases stayed unmatched. CDR3 loop: CASSSLPGQGNYGYTF. In nucleotides, the CDR3 is TGTGCCAGCAGCTCTCTACCGGGACAGGGAAACTATGGCTACACCTTC.

This clonotype was observed at least ten times. The chain is built from TRBV9 and TRBJ2-3; D ambiguous. The CDR3 spans 13 residues. Germline V lookup: CDR1 SGDLS, CDR2 YYNGEE. V was pared by 3 bases and J by 5 bases, with 10 bases between. CDR3 DNA sequence: TGTGCCAGCAGCGGTACGGAGCGAGATACGCAGTATTTT. Translating it yields CASSGTERDTQYF. The complete variable domain, with remaining parts taken from reference TRBV9 and TRBJ2-3, reads DSGVTQTPKHLITATGQRVTLRCSPRSGDLSVYWYQQSLDQGLQFLIQYYNGEERAKGNILERFSAQQFPDLHSELNLSSLELGDSALYFCASSGTERDTQYFGPGTRLTVL.

This clonotype was seen many times. This chain joins TRBV10-2 and TRBJ2-1; D tentatively reads TRBD1 or TRBD2 (5 bases each). The CDR3 totals 14 residues. The germline gives CDR1 WSHSY, CDR2 SAAADI. Trimming shortened V by 4 bases and J by 4 bases, and 11 bases separated the two germline ends. CDR3 residues: CASSVGTEYNEQFF. For the CDR3, the DNA is TGCGCCAGCAGTGTCGGGACGGAATACAATGAGCAGTTCTTC.

This clonotype was counted at least ten times. This sequence joins TRBV20-1 and TRBJ1-2; D is uncertain. From germline, CDR1 is DFQATT and CDR2 SNEGSKA (reference sequence). The CDR3 is 13 residues long. The CDR3 sequence is CRADRDSNYGYTF. The CDR3 DNA reads as TGCAGGGCCGATCGGGATAGTAACTATGGCTACACCTTC.

This clonotype was recorded at least ten times. The rearrangement uses TRBV12-3 or TRBV12-4 and TRBJ2-2; 7 bases agree with TRBD2. The CDR3 is 15 residues long. V was pared by 6 bases and J by 3 bases, with 7 bases of the junction left unmatched. CDR3 sequence (DNA): TGTGCCAGCAGCCACGGGGGGAAGGACACCGGGGAGCTGTTTTTT. This codes for CASSHGGKDTGELFF.

In its sample, this clonotype was seen many times. This chain connects TRBV5-6 to TRBJ2-7, with D perhaps assigned TRBD1 or TRBD2 (5 bases each). V was trimmed by 7 bases and J by 5 bases, leaving 16 bases between them. The CDR3 is made up of 13 amino acids. CDR1 SGHDT and CDR2 YYEEEE come from the germline V gene. This chain's CDR3 is CASSARGHHEQYF. DNA of the CDR3: TGTGCCAGCTCCGCGAGGGGCCACCACGAGCAGTACTTC.

This clonotype has just a few counts. The rearrangement uses TRBV6-1 and TRBJ2-7; TRBD2 matches 9 bases. After removal of 0 bases from V and 2 bases from J, the junction contained 5 bases not matched to a gene. The germline CDR1 and CDR2 sequences are MNHNS and SASEGT. The CDR3 is 16 residues long. CDR3 region: CASSEAGSGRPYEQYF. The DNA of the CDR3 is TGTGCCAGCAGTGAAGCGGGTAGCGGGAGACCCTACGAGCAGTACTTC.

This clonotype was counted many times. This chain joins TRBV5-1 and TRBJ2-3; 8 bases match TRBD1. J gave up 3 bases and V 4 bases, and 10 bases lay outside the gene matches. The CDR3 sequence is 16 residues long. CDR1 is SGHRS, CDR2 YFSETQ, per germline. DNA for the CDR3: TGCGCCAGCAGCCAGGGACAGGACTATCGGACAGATACGCAGTATTTT. It yields the protein CASSQGQDYRTDTQYF.

This clonotype was detected many times. This chain connects TRBV20-1 to TRBJ2-3; D remains ambiguous. Germline V lookup: CDR1 DFQATT, CDR2 SNEGSKA (reference sequence). The CDR3 has 13 amino acids. The V end lost 3 bases, the J end lost 6 bases, and 13 bases lay between the germline ends. The CDR3, as DNA: TGCAGTGCTAGTTCCCCTCAGAGGGATACGCAGTATTTT. Its translation is CSASSPQRDTQYF.

There are many counts of this clonotype. The DNA of the CDR3 is TGTGCCAGCAGCCAGCTAGCGGGAGGTTCCTACGAGCAGTACTTC. Protein product: CASSQLAGGSYEQYF. This chain connects TRBV3-1 to TRBJ2-7; 11 bases are a match to TRBD2. The J segment lost 1 base and the V segment lost 3 bases, leaving 2 bases of the junction unmatched. This CDR3 contains 15 residues. Per the germline V gene, CDR1 is LGHDT and CDR2 is YNNKEL (reference sequence).

This clonotype was recorded at least ten times. This sequence joins TRBV29-1 and TRBJ2-7; 12 nucleotides line up with TRBD2. Germline CDR1 and CDR2: SQVTM and ANQGSEA. The CDR3 runs to 14 residues. V was clipped by 4 bases and J by 5 bases; unmatched bases: 6. CDR3 DNA: TGCAGCGTTGGACTAGCGGGAGACCGGGACGAGCAGTACTTC. This encodes CSVGLAGDRDEQYF.

This clonotype was found many times. The rearrangement links TRBV20-1 to TRBJ2-7, with 11 bases fitting TRBD2. The ends lost 5 bases at V and 1 base at J; junction bases unmatched: 4. Germline CDR1 DFQATT, CDR2 SNEGSKA (reference sequence). CDR3 length: 14 residues. Here the CDR3 DNA reads TGCAGTGCTTGCCCTAGCGGGAGGTCCTACGAGCAGTACTTC. Its translation: CSACPSGRSYEQYF.

At least ten counts were recorded for this clonotype. The chain recombines TRBV4-2 with TRBJ2-7; 12 positions agree with TRBD1. CDR3 length: 13 residues. V gave up 4 bases and J gave up 8 bases; unmatched junction bases: 3. Germline V gives CDR1 LGHNA, CDR2 YNFKEQ. The CDR3 DNA reads as TGTGCCAGCAGCCCGGGACAGGGGGCAAAGCAGTACTTC. Translating gives CASSPGQGAKQYF.

The genes are TRBV11-2 and TRBJ2-2; D might be TRBD1 (5 bases). Germline V CDR1 and CDR2: SGHAT, FQNNGV. The germline V and J ends were trimmed by 5 bases and 6 bases, with 16 bases remaining between them. This CDR3 region has 15 residues. The CDR3 DNA is TGTGCCAGCAGCGTTTTTAGGGGCGTCGCCGGGGAGCTGTTTTTT. Its protein is CASSVFRGVAGELFF. The variable domain in full, with the rest retrieved from reference TRBV11-2 and TRBJ2-2, is EAGVAQSPRYKIIEKRQSVAFWCNPISGHATLYWYQQILGQGPKLLIQFQNNGVVDDSQLPKDRFSAERLKGVDSTLKIQPAKLEDSAVYLCASSVFRGVAGELFFGEGSRLTVL.